Listed here are 32 T cell receptor beta chains from one sample, sequenced in a study of CD8+CD57+ T cells in acquired aplastic anemia. It was patients with CD8+CD57+ cell expansion by flow cytometry who were chosen for sequencing. Investigators profiled TCR beta VDJ and CDR3 from genomic DNA template. A single record per CDR3 protein comes from TCRdb applying MiXCR to the reads. The data contain about 120,000 distinct CDR3 sequences, under 60% of them seen just once; the ten biggest clones take up roughly 30%. The material sequenced was sorted CD4+, CD8+, or CD8+CD57+ T cells (not recorded which) from PBMCs. Receptor source: a human donor with aplastic anemia.

Comment on this clonotype: At one boundary the junction diverges from the germline segment, which might be a read error. The DNA for the CDR3 is TGTGCTAGTAGTATCTCGGCAGGTTTACTAGCGAATTACAATGAGCAGTTCTTC. Amino acids: CASSISAGLLANYNEQFF. The rearrangement links TRBV19 to TRBJ2-1; 7 bases fit TRBD2. Per the germline V gene, CDR1 is LNHDA and CDR2 is SQIVND (reference sequence). CDR3 length: 18 residues.

V gene TRBV19 combines with J gene TRBJ2-7; D is possibly TRBD1 (6 bases). Trimming cost V 7 bases and J 3 bases, with 7 bases left between them. From germline, CDR1 is LNHDA and CDR2 SQIVND (reference sequence). This CDR3 region has 11 residues. CDR3 sequence (DNA): TGTGCCAGTACACAGGGCTACGAGCAGTACTTC. Amino acid sequence: CASTQGYEQYF.

The DNA for the CDR3 is TGCAGCGTTTCTGGACAGGGAGACTACGAGCAGTACTTC. It is translated as CSVSGQGDYEQYF. V and J are TRBV29-1 and TRBJ2-7; 8 bases align to TRBD1. Germline CDR1 SQVTM, CDR2 ANQGSEA. This CDR3 comprises 13 residues. The V and J ends lost 5 bases and 3 bases, in that order; junction bases with no gene match: 6.

The sample holds many counts of this clonotype. V usage is TRBV20-1 and J usage is TRBJ1-2, with a tentative D call TRBD1 (5 bases). CDR1 and CDR2 from the germline V gene are DFQATT and SNEGSKA (reference sequence). The CDR3 extends over 12 amino acids. V was shortened by 1 base and J by 4 bases, with 7 bases between the two germline ends. The CDR3: CSARGDFYGYTF. The CDR3 bases are TGCAGTGCTAGAGGGGACTTCTATGGCTACACCTTC.

This clonotype was recorded at least ten times. The chain combines TRBV19 with TRBJ2-7, with D possibly being TRBD1 (6 bases). The CDR3 is 14 amino acids. The V gene's germline CDR1 is LNHDA and CDR2 SQIVND (reference sequence). Trimming pared 5 bases from V and 2 bases from J, leaving 13 bases between. DNA of the CDR3: TGTGCCAGTAGTCCGCTAACAGGGCCCTACGAGCAGTACTTC. Residues: CASSPLTGPYEQYF.

Comment on this clonotype: The junction differs from germline at one of its ends, possibly a read error. The chain is built from TRBV29-1 and TRBJ1-1, with 8 bases aligning to TRBD1. The germline gives CDR1 SQVTM, CDR2 ANQGSEA. The CDR3 extends over 15 amino acids. CDR3 sequence (DNA): TGCAGCGTCGAAGGACAGGGAATCATGAACACTGAAGCTTTCTTT. Encoded protein: CSVEGQGIMNTEAFF.

The J gene is TRBJ2-3, the V gene TRBV9, with TRBD2 identical over 7 bases. V shed 2 bases and J 0 bases; nucleotides not matched to a gene: 12. The V gene's germline CDR1 is SGDLS and CDR2 YYNGEE. CDR3 length equals 18 residues. In DNA, the CDR3 is TGTGCCAGCAGCGTTGGTACACGCGGGGGTCGAAGCACAGATACGCAGTATTTT. Translated, it gives CASSVGTRGGRSTDTQYF.

The chain has TRBV16 and TRBJ1-5; TRBD1 aligns across 8 bases. Germline loops: CDR1 KGHSY, CDR2 FQNENV. Trimming cost V 2 bases and J 0 bases; bases outside gene matches: 9. CDR3 length: 18 residues. This CDR3 is CASSQRSGGEYSNQPQHF. CDR3 coding DNA: TGTGCCAGCAGCCAAAGGTCAGGGGGCGAATATAGCAATCAGCCCCAGCATTTT.

This clonotype was counted only a few times. This chain joins TRBV6-8 and TRBJ2-7; D may match TRBD1 or TRBD2 (6 bases each). This CDR3 spans 12 amino acids. Trimming left V 8 bases short and J 4 bases short, with 12 bases between. CDR1 and CDR2 from the germline V gene are MNHGY and SAAAGT. The CDR3 sequence: CASGGTPYEQYF. CDR3 DNA sequence: TGTGCCAGCGGCGGGACACCGTACGAGCAGTACTTC.

The DNA of the CDR3 is TGTGCCACCAGGAGTTATGCTGAGCAGTTCTTC. This sequence encodes CATRSYAEQFF. The chain has TRBV15 and TRBJ2-1; the D is unclear. The CDR3 contains 11 residues. CDR1 is LNHNV and CDR2 is YYDKDF in the germline V gene (reference sequence). Trimming stripped 6 bases from V and 9 bases from J, with 9 bases between.

The chain joins TRBV7-9 to TRBJ2-5; either TRBD1 or TRBD2 may fit D (5 bases each). V lost 6 bases to trimming and J lost 3 bases, with 11 bases between them. CDR1 and CDR2 (germline): SEHNR, FQNEAQ (reference sequence). CDR3 size: 13 residues. CDR3 coding DNA: TGTGCCAGCAGTCGGGACGGGAAAGAGACCCAGTACTTC. It translates to CASSRDGKETQYF.

The chain combines TRBV7-6 with TRBJ1-2; D might be TRBD1 (5 bases). V lost 5 bases and J lost 6, with 13 bases in between. The CDR3 sequence is 13 residues long. In germline, CDR1 is SGHVS, CDR2 FNYEAQ. The DNA of the CDR3 is TGTGCCAGCAGCGTCCAGGGTGTGGATGGCTACACCTTC. Protein product: CASSVQGVDGYTF.

This clonotype was observed once. V is TRBV19 and J is TRBJ2-3, with 7 positions matching TRBD2. Germline CDR1 reads LNHDA; CDR2 reads SQIVND (reference sequence). With V trimmed by 5 bases and J by 8 bases, 13 bases remained unmatched. The CDR3 runs to 15 residues. CDR3 in amino acids: CASSREGLQLSTQYF. CDR3 nucleotide sequence: TGTGCCAGTAGTCGTGAGGGACTACAGCTCAGTACGCAGTATTTT.

This clonotype has ten or more counts. This chain uses TRBV19 with TRBJ1-2; D uncertain. The germline CDR1 and CDR2 sequences are LNHDA and SQIVND (reference sequence). This CDR3 is 17 amino acids long. Deletions cut 2 bases from V and 6 bases from J, with 22 bases between. CDR3 loop: CASSISHEGMFSDGYTF. The CDR3 nucleotides are TGTGCCAGTAGTATATCTCACGAGGGAATGTTTTCGGATGGCTACACCTTC.

This clonotype was detected ten times or more. V and J are TRBV28 and TRBJ2-5; D could derive from TRBD1 or TRBD2 (5 bases each). The CDR3 has 14 amino acids. The V end was cut by 3 bases, the J end by 0 bases, with 8 bases between. CDR1 is MDHEN, CDR2 SYDVKM, per germline. The CDR3 region is CASSLRGDQETQYF. For the CDR3, the DNA is TGTGCCAGCAGTTTGCGAGGGGACCAAGAGACCCAGTACTTC.

This clonotype occurred many times. The chain combines TRBV7-9 with TRBJ1-2, with 8 nucleotides matching TRBD1. The length of the CDR3 is 13 residues. J gave up 8 bases and V 3 bases, and 5 bases lay outside the gene matches. CDR1 and CDR2 from the germline V gene are SEHNR and FQNEAQ (reference sequence). The CDR3 sequence: CASSFVQGDGYTF. DNA for the CDR3: TGTGCCAGCAGCTTTGTACAGGGGGACGGCTACACCTTC.

V and J are TRBV19 and TRBJ1-2, with a possible D match to TRBD1 (6 bases). Germline CDR1 LNHDA, CDR2 SQIVND (reference sequence). This CDR3 is 13 amino acids long. Trimming took off 5 bases at V and 5 bases at J, with 12 bases between the two ends. CDR3 DNA sequence: TGTGCCAGTAGTTCGGGGGCTGGGTATGGCTACACCTTC. Translating gives CASSSGAGYGYTF.

The chain recombines TRBV7-2 with TRBJ1-6; D is possibly TRBD1 (6 bases). The CDR3 spans 15 residues. Trimming cost V 5 bases and J 10 bases, with 18 bases left between them. CDR1 and CDR2 from the germline V gene are SGHTA and FQGNSA. The CDR3 nucleotides read TGTGCCAGCAGCCCTAGGTCTCAGGGGTCCTCACCCCTCCACTTT. Amino acid sequence: CASSPRSQGSSPLHF.

The chain recombines TRBV20-1 with TRBJ2-5; D call uncertain. V was trimmed by 6 bases and J by 1 base, leaving 15 bases between them. This CDR3 comprises 14 residues. The germline CDR1 and CDR2 sequences are DFQATT and SNEGSKA (reference sequence). The CDR3 DNA reads as TGCAGTGCCTTTATTGGGGATGGCCAAGAGACCCAGTACTTC. As protein: CSAFIGDGQETQYF.

A remark on this clonotype: One end of the junction is discordant with germline, which a read error may explain. The chain has TRBV10-3 and TRBJ1-1; D is unresolved. The CDR3 runs to 14 residues. Germline V gives CDR1 ENHRY, CDR2 SYGVKD. DNA for the CDR3: TGTGCCAGCAGTTCGGCAGGACTGAACACTGAAGCTTTCTTT. Protein: CASSSAGLNTEAFF.

This clonotype was counted between two and nine times. The genes are TRBV29-1 and TRBJ1-4; 10 bases are shared with TRBD1. CDR1 and CDR2 from the germline V gene are SQVTM and ANQGSEA. This CDR3 has 14 residues. In DNA form, the CDR3 reads TGCAGTACAAAGGGACAGGGGATTAATGAAAAACTGTTTTTT. It translates to CSTKGQGINEKLFF.

The rearrangement joins TRBV11-2 to TRBJ2-5; possibly TRBD2 for D (6 bases). The end of the DNA is better explained by TRBJ2-7, so the J call may be wrong. The CDR3 consists of 15 residues. Germline V gene sequence: CDR1 SGHAT, CDR2 FQNNGV. The CDR3 bases are TGTGCCAGCAGGTGGTTAATCGGGGGAGAGTACGAGCAGTACTTC. As protein: CASRWLIGGEYEQYF.

J is TRBJ1-1 and V is TRBV7-3; D is perhaps TRBD1 (5 bases). Germline V gene data show CDR1 as SGHTA and CDR2 as FQGTGA. This CDR3 contains 13 residues. Trimming pared 0 bases from V and 11 bases from J, leaving 13 bases between. CDR3 amino acids: CASSLTQATEAFF. The CDR3 DNA reads as TGTGCCAGCAGCTTAACACAGGCCACGGAGGCTTTCTTT.

The chain employs TRBV9 and TRBJ2-5; possibly TRBD1 for D (6 bases). With 3 bases removed from V and 0 bases from J, the gap between germline ends came to 9 bases. The CDR3 is 14 residues long. The germline CDR1 and CDR2 sequences are SGDLS and YYNGEE. This CDR3 is CASSETGYQETQYF. The CDR3 bases are TGTGCCAGCAGCGAAACAGGGTACCAAGAGACCCAGTACTTC.

The gene calls are TRBV7-9 and TRBJ1-1; no firm D call. The V gene's germline CDR1 is SEHNR and CDR2 FQNEAQ (reference sequence). The CDR3 runs 12 residues. Trimming removed 3 bases at V and 8 bases at J, with 10 bases between. The CDR3 here is CASSFLDGEAFF. As DNA, the CDR3 is TGTGCCAGCAGCTTCCTGGACGGGGAAGCTTTCTTT.

The V gene is TRBV2, the J gene TRBJ2-7; D may be TRBD2 (5 bases). Trimming shortened V by 6 bases and J by 2 bases, and 14 bases separated the two germline ends. Germline V gene sequence: CDR1 SNHLY, CDR2 FYNNEI. The CDR3 consists of 14 residues. For the CDR3, the DNA is TGTGCCAGCAGCCCACTCGGGAAAGCCTACGAGCAGTACTTC. Translation: CASSPLGKAYEQYF.

This clonotype was seen only a few times. The chain joins TRBV29-1 to TRBJ1-1; no definite D call. Germline V gene lookup returns CDR1 SQVTM and CDR2 ANQGSEA. V shed 6 bases and J shed 4 bases, with 15 bases lying between them. The length of the CDR3 is 13 residues. CDR3 sequence reads: CSVAPLGLTEAFF. CDR3 bases: TGCAGCGTGGCCCCACTCGGCCTCACTGAAGCTTTCTTT.

The rearrangement joins TRBV29-1 to TRBJ2-7, with 9 bases that match TRBD1. Germline CDR1 reads SQVTM; CDR2 reads ANQGSEA. This CDR3 spans 13 amino acids. Trimming took 7 bases from V and 3 from J; bases not matched to a gene: 7. The CDR3 loop is CSGGDRVYYEQYF. In DNA, the CDR3 is TGCAGCGGCGGGGACAGGGTCTACTACGAGCAGTACTTC.

This clonotype was counted many times. The gene calls are TRBV6-2 or TRBV6-3 and TRBJ1-6, with TRBD1 matching 11 bases. The CDR3 runs 18 residues. Germline values: CDR1 MNHEY, CDR2 SVGEGT. The V gene end was trimmed by 0 bases and the J gene end by 9 bases; junction bases not matched to a gene: 10. The CDR3 region is CASSYSSFGTGGGSPLHF. The CDR3 DNA follows: TGTGCCAGCAGTTACTCGTCGTTCGGGACAGGGGGAGGTTCACCCCTCCACTTT.

The rearrangement joins TRBV29-1 to TRBJ2-1; D unresolved. Trimming took off 7 bases at V and 2 bases at J, with 12 bases between the two ends. This CDR3 has 13 residues. CDR1 is SQVTM and CDR2 is ANQGSEA in the germline V gene. Here the CDR3 reads CSDAKGTYNEQFF. For the CDR3, the DNA is TGCAGCGACGCCAAGGGCACCTACAATGAGCAGTTCTTC.

The rearrangement uses TRBV27 and TRBJ2-7; D not resolved. From germline, CDR1 is MNHEY and CDR2 SMNVEV (reference sequence). CDR3 size: 13 residues. Trimming shortened V by 6 bases and J by 0 bases, and 9 bases separated the two germline ends. CDR3 coding DNA: TGTGCCAGCAGGTACAGACGCTCCTACGAGCAGTACTTC. Its protein product is CASRYRRSYEQYF.

In this sample, this clonotype turned up a few times. The chain employs TRBV2 and TRBJ2-7; D remains unclear. In germline, CDR1 is SNHLY, CDR2 FYNNEI. Trimming shortened V by 10 bases and J by 6 bases, and 13 bases separated the two germline ends. CDR3 size: 11 residues. In DNA, the CDR3 is TGTGCCACCCGGGCGGTAGGCGAGCAGTACTTC. This translates into CATRAVGEQYF.